This T cell receptor beta chain is from a study of blood T cell repertoires in COVID-19. Study details: COVID-19 samples from acute and convalescent phases originated in the United States, Italy and Spain. T cells, B-cell-depleted T cells, or PBMCs provided the cDNA or gDNA that served as material.

Trimming shortened V by 1 base and J by 2 bases, and 11 bases separated the two germline ends. The CDR3 loop spans 15 amino acids. Germline V CDR1 and CDR2: SGHNT, YYREEE (reference sequence). Produced via immunoSEQ multiplex PCR; TCRdb's table is partial and in-frame only. The top ten clones hold less than 2% of a sample with nearly 95,000 clones, roughly 90% of them seen once. The TCR was taken from a human donor with active COVID-19. The donor label of this sample is uncertain. Sequencing used peripheral blood. V and J are TRBV5-4 and TRBJ2-3, with D maybe TRBD2 (6 bases). The CDR3 nucleotides read TGTGCCAGCAGCTTGCCGGGGGACCTCACAGATACGCAGTATTTT. Its protein product is CASSLPGDLTDTQYF.